The next 27 T cell receptor beta chains were all read from a single sample in a study of cytotoxic CD8 clonotypes in ibrutinib-treated CLL. Repertoires were generated with immunoSEQ multiplex PCR, while TCRdb's copy carries only in-frame clones and drops some. The sample shows around 310,000 clones, around four fifths of them seen only once. This material consisted of PBMCs, taken before ibrutinib treatment. The receptors here all came from a human donor with chronic lymphocytic leukemia.

The count of this clone is one. The chain carries TRBV27 and TRBJ2-5, with 7 positions matching TRBD2. Germline values: CDR1 MNHEY, CDR2 SMNVEV (reference sequence). This CDR3 has 14 amino acids. Losses at the gene ends were 3 bases for V and 3 bases for J; bases not matched to a gene: 4. CDR3 loop: CASSFYGGEETQYF. CDR3 DNA sequence: TGTGCCAGCAGTTTCTATGGGGGGGAAGAGACCCAGTACTTC.

J is TRBJ2-5 and V is TRBV10-2; D is unresolved. V was shortened by 0 bases and J by 3 bases, with 2 bases between the two germline ends. Germline CDR1 is WSHSY and CDR2 is SAAADI. This CDR3 comprises 12 residues. As DNA, the CDR3 is TGCGCCAGCAGTGAGTCGAAAGAGACCCAGTACTTC. Amino acids: CASSESKETQYF.

The chain links TRBV20-1 to TRBJ2-5, with D uncertain. Germline-derived CDR1 and CDR2 are DFQATT and SNEGSKA (reference sequence). The germline V and J ends were trimmed by 0 bases and 5 bases, with 4 bases remaining between them. This CDR3 spans 11 amino acids. This CDR3 is CSARDWETQYF. CDR3 DNA: TGCAGTGCTAGAGATTGGGAGACCCAGTACTTC.

CDR3 in amino acids: CATSRDLSGGNEKLFF. The CDR3 region has the DNA TGTGCCACCAGCAGAGATCTCTCAGGGGGCAATGAAAAACTGTTTTTT. The rearrangement uses TRBV15 and TRBJ1-4; the match to TRBD1 covers 8 bases. This CDR3 is built from 16 residues. With 0 bases clipped from V and 5 bases from J, the junction kept 5 bases outside the gene matches. CDR1 and CDR2 from the germline V gene are LNHNV and YYDKDF (reference sequence). The entire variable domain, with the rest obtained from reference TRBV15 and TRBJ1-4, is as follows: DAMVIQNPRYQVTQFGKPVTLSCSQTLNHNVMYWYQQKSSQAPKLLFHYYDKDFNNEADTPDNFQSRRPNTSFCFLDIRSPGLGDTAMYLCATSRDLSGGNEKLFFGSGTQLSVL.

This clone was counted a single time. The V gene is TRBV5-1, the J gene TRBJ2-6; D gene uncertain. CDR3 length equals 14 residues. The V end was cut by 3 bases, the J end by 2 bases, with 6 bases between. Germline-derived CDR1 and CDR2 are SGHRS and YFSETQ. The chain's CDR3 is CASSSTAGANVLTF. Written as DNA, the CDR3 is TGCGCCAGCAGCTCTACGGCTGGGGCCAACGTCCTGACTTTC.

The gene calls are TRBV5-5 and TRBJ2-7, with D unresolved. Germline loops: CDR1 SGHKS, CDR2 YYEKEE (reference sequence). The CDR3 has 12 amino acids. V lost 3 bases and J lost 2, with 6 bases in between. DNA for the CDR3: TGTGCCAGCAGCTCGAACACCTACGAGCAGTACTTC. It is translated as CASSSNTYEQYF.

J is TRBJ1-5 and V is TRBV6-5; D not resolved. Germline V gene lookup returns CDR1 MNHEY and CDR2 SVGAGI. The V gene lost 2 bases and the J gene lost 2 bases, with 4 bases spanning the gap. The CDR3 runs 13 residues. Here the CDR3 DNA reads TGTGCCAGCAGTTACATTGGCAATCAGCCCCAGCATTTT. This gives the protein CASSYIGNQPQHF.

The chain employs TRBV18 and TRBJ2-3; TRBD2 is a possible D gene (5 bases). Germline assignment: CDR1 KGHSH and CDR2 LQKENI. This CDR3 contains 17 residues. Deletions cut 0 bases from V and 2 bases from J, with 15 bases between. The CDR3 nucleotides are TGTGCCAGCTCACCACCTTTGAGGACCGGGAACACAGATACGCAGTATTTT. Translated, it gives CASSPPLRTGNTDTQYF.

The genes are TRBV7-9 and TRBJ1-2; possible D gene TRBD1, 5 bases. The germline V and J ends were trimmed by 3 bases and 3 bases, with 17 bases remaining between them. Germline CDR1 and CDR2: SEHNR and FQNEAQ (reference sequence). The CDR3 runs to 16 residues. CDR3 DNA: TGTGCCAGCAGCTTCTTGGTAATCGACAGCTACTATGGCTACACCTTC. This translates into CASSFLVIDSYYGYTF. The variable domain in full, completed from reference TRBV7-9 and TRBJ1-2, reads DTGVSQNPRHKITKRGQNVTFRCDPISEHNRLYWYRQTLGQGPEFLTYFQNEAQLEKSRLLSDRFSAERPKGSFSTLEIQRTEQGDSAMYLCASSFLVIDSYYGYTFGSGTRLTVV.

V usage is TRBV5-1 and J usage is TRBJ2-1; D may be TRBD1 or TRBD2 (5 bases each). Per germline, CDR1 SGHRS and CDR2 YFSETQ. V was clipped by 4 bases and J by 10 bases, with 15 bases between them. The length of the CDR3 is 13 residues. The CDR3 sequence: CASSQGDWGEQFF. The CDR3 nucleotides read TGCGCCAGCAGCCAGGGTGACTGGGGGGAGCAGTTCTTC.

The chain employs TRBV5-1 and TRBJ2-7, with no clear D. V was trimmed by 0 bases and J by 11 bases, leaving 15 bases between them. The CDR3 extends over 13 amino acids. CDR1 and CDR2 from the germline V gene are SGHRS and YFSETQ. The CDR3 spells CASSLGSSERKYF. DNA of the CDR3: TGCGCCAGCAGCTTGGGTTCGTCGGAGAGGAAGTACTTC.

The gene calls are TRBV4-1 and TRBJ2-3; D is unclear. CDR1 MGHRA and CDR2 YSYEKL come from the germline V gene. The CDR3 length is 13 residues. Trimming stripped 1 base from V and 5 bases from J, with 7 bases between. The DNA for the CDR3 is TGCGCCAGCAGCCAAGTTGCGGAAGATACGCAGTATTTT. It is translated as CASSQVAEDTQYF.

This chain connects TRBV19 to TRBJ2-3, with a possible D match to TRBD1 (6 bases). From germline, CDR1 is LNHDA and CDR2 SQIVND (reference sequence). V was cut by 6 bases and J by 3 bases, with 19 bases left in between. The CDR3 runs 16 residues. CDR3 in DNA: TGTGCCAGTAGCCCTAGGACAGTGCCGGGAACAGATACGCAGTATTTT. Its translation is CASSPRTVPGTDTQYF.

The gene calls are TRBV2 and TRBJ1-5, with a possible D match to TRBD1 (6 bases). The V gene's germline CDR1 is SNHLY and CDR2 FYNNEI. V was clipped by 6 bases and J by 6 bases, with 12 bases between them. The CDR3 sequence is 13 residues long. This CDR3 is CASRTGAPQPQHF. The CDR3 nucleotides read TGTGCCAGCAGAACGGGGGCGCCTCAGCCCCAGCATTTT.

The CDR3 sequence: CASSQDRSSAYTDTQYF. In nucleotides, the CDR3 is TGTGCCAGCAGCCAAGATAGGTCTAGCGCATACACAGATACGCAGTATTTT. This rearrangement joins TRBV4-2 to TRBJ2-3; perhaps TRBD2 as D (6 bases). Germline CDR1 is LGHNA and CDR2 is YNFKEQ. The CDR3 sequence is 17 residues long. Trimming cost V 0 bases and J 2 bases, with 15 bases left between them.

This clone was seen a handful of times. This sample includes further DNA sequences coding for the same CDR3. V usage is TRBV6-5 and J usage is TRBJ2-7, with unresolved D. The CDR3 extends over 9 amino acids. The V and J ends lost 9 bases and 4 bases respectively, with 4 bases between them. Germline CDR1 MNHEY, CDR2 SVGAGI. In DNA form, the CDR3 reads TGTGCCAGTGGATACGAGCAGTACTTC. Protein: CASGYEQYF.

V usage is TRBV27 and J usage is TRBJ2-2; weak D call: TRBD1 (5 bases). Per the germline V gene, CDR1 is MNHEY and CDR2 is SMNVEV (reference sequence). The CDR3 consists of 17 residues. With 4 bases removed from V and 0 bases from J, the gap between germline ends came to 15 bases. The CDR3: CASSSGMTVTNTGELFF. The CDR3 DNA sequence: TGTGCCAGCAGTTCCGGAATGACAGTCACGAACACCGGGGAGCTGTTTTTT.

V usage is TRBV4-1 and J usage is TRBJ2-7; TRBD1 is a possible D gene (5 bases). This CDR3 comprises 15 residues. Germline lookup yields CDR1 MGHRA and CDR2 YSYEKL. V was trimmed by 2 bases and J by 0 bases, leaving 11 bases between them. This chain's CDR3 is CASSQSWGFSYEQYF. The CDR3 nucleotides read TGCGCCAGCAGCCAATCCTGGGGCTTCTCCTACGAGCAGTACTTC.

This clone was counted once. The V and J genes are TRBV27 and TRBJ2-5; D unclear. The germline V and J ends were trimmed by 5 bases and 2 bases, with 0 bases remaining between them. The CDR3 has 10 amino acids. Germline loops: CDR1 MNHEY, CDR2 SMNVEV (reference sequence). The CDR3 sequence is CASSQETQYF. In nucleotides, the CDR3 is TGTGCCAGCAGTCAAGAGACCCAGTACTTC.

This rearrangement joins TRBV6-5 to TRBJ2-7, with 9 bases identical to TRBD2. With V trimmed by 0 bases and J by 3 bases, 6 bases remained unmatched. CDR1 and CDR2 (germline): MNHEY, SVGAGI. The CDR3 is 16 residues long. The DNA for the CDR3 is TGTGCCAGCAGTTACTCGGGCGGGAGGGTCGGCTACGAGCAGTACTTC. This gives the protein CASSYSGGRVGYEQYF.

The chain joins TRBV15 to TRBJ1-3, with D perhaps matching TRBD1 (6 bases). V was cut by 8 bases and J by 0 bases, with 14 bases left in between. The CDR3 totals 15 residues. Germline CDR1 and CDR2: LNHNV and YYDKDF (reference sequence). The CDR3 region is CATAGTPFSGNTIYF. The DNA for the CDR3 is TGTGCCACCGCCGGGACACCGTTCTCTGGAAACACCATATATTTT.

This clone was recorded a few times. V usage is TRBV2 and J usage is TRBJ2-7, with D uncertain. The CDR3 is 13 amino acids. Trimming removed 6 bases at V and 2 bases at J, with 11 bases between. The germline V gene has CDR1 SNHLY and CDR2 FYNNEI. CDR3 sequence reads: CASSIPGTYEQYF. The CDR3 region has the DNA TGTGCCAGCAGCATCCCAGGCACCTACGAGCAGTACTTC.

This chain uses TRBV5-1 with TRBJ2-6, with unresolved D. The CDR3 has 16 amino acids. V gave up 0 bases and J gave up 0 bases, with 7 bases separating them. The germline CDR1 and CDR2 sequences are SGHRS and YFSETQ. CDR3: CASSLEGSSGANVLTF. The CDR3 coding sequence is TGCGCCAGCAGCTTGGAGGGAAGCTCTGGGGCCAACGTCCTGACTTTC.

This clone has just one count. The chain recombines TRBV10-2 with TRBJ2-1; 9 positions agree with TRBD2. The CDR3 spans 16 residues. V was pared by 2 bases and J by 7 bases, with 9 bases of the junction left unmatched. CDR1 WSHSY and CDR2 SAAADI come from the germline V gene. The CDR3 sequence is CASSEGLATRRNEQFF. The CDR3 coding sequence is TGCGCCAGCAGTGAGGGACTAGCGACCCGTCGGAATGAGCAGTTCTTC.

The chain combines TRBV19 with TRBJ1-4; TRBD1 matches 7 bases. J was trimmed by 7 bases and V by 6 bases; bases with no gene match: 8. The CDR3 sequence is 14 residues long. Germline assignment: CDR1 LNHDA and CDR2 SQIVND (reference sequence). As DNA, the CDR3 is TGTGCCAGTAGAAACAGGGGAAGGGGTGAAAAACTGTTTTTT. Amino acids: CASRNRGRGEKLFF.

V usage is TRBV30 and J usage is TRBJ2-6, with 10 bases aligning to TRBD1. CDR3 length equals 16 residues. Germline V gives CDR1 GTSNPN, CDR2 SVGIG (reference sequence). V lost 5 bases to trimming and J lost 2 bases; unmatched junction nucleotides: 6. CDR3: CAWDRGRRPGANVLTF. CDR3 nucleotides: TGTGCCTGGGACAGGGGGCGCAGGCCTGGGGCCAACGTCCTGACTTTC. Complete variable domain (other parts from reference TRBV30 and TRBJ2-6): SQTIHQWPATLVQPVGSPLSLECTVEGTSNPNLYWYRQAAGRGLQLLFYSVGIGQISSEVPQNLSASRPQDRQFILSSKKLLLSDSGFYLCAWDRGRRPGANVLTFGAGSRLTVL.

The chain carries TRBV23-1 and TRBJ1-1; TRBD1 is a possible D gene (6 bases). TRBV23-1 is labeled an ORF, and its function is uncertain. V gave up 6 bases and J gave up 7 bases, with 27 bases separating them. The CDR3 length is 17 residues. CDR3 nucleotides: TGCGCCAGCAGCAACTCCGGGACATGGGTTCCCGGGGGTGAAGCTTTCTTT. This encodes CASSNSGTWVPGGEAFF.